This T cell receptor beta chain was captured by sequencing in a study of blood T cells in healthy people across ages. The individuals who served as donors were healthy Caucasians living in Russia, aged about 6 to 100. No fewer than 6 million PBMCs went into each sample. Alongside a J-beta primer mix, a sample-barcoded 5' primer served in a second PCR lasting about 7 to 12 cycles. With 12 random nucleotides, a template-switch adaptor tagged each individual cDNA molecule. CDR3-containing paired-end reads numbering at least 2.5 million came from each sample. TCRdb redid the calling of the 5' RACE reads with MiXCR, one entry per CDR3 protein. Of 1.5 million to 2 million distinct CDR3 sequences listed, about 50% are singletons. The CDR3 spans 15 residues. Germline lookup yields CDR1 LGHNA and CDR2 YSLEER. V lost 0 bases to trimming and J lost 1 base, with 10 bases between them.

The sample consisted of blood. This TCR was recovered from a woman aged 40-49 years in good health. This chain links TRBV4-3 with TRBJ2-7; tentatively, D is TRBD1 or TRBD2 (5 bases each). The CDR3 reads CASSQDWDASYEQYF. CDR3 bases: TGCGCCAGCAGCCAAGATTGGGACGCTTCCTACGAGCAGTACTTC.